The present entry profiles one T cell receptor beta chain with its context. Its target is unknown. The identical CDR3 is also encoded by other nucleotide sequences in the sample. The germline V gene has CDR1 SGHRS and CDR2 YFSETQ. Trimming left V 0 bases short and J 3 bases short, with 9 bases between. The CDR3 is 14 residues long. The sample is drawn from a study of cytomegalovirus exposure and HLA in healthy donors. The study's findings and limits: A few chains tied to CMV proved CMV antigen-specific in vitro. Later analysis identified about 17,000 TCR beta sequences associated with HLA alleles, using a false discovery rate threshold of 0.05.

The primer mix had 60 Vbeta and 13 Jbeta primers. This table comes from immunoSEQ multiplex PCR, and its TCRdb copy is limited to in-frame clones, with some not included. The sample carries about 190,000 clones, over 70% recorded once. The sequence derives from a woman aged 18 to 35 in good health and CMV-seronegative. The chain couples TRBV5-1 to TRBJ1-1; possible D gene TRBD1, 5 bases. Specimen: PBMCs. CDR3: CASSLGQGYTEAFF. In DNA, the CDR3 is TGCGCCAGCAGCTTGGGGCAGGGCTACACTGAAGCTTTCTTT.